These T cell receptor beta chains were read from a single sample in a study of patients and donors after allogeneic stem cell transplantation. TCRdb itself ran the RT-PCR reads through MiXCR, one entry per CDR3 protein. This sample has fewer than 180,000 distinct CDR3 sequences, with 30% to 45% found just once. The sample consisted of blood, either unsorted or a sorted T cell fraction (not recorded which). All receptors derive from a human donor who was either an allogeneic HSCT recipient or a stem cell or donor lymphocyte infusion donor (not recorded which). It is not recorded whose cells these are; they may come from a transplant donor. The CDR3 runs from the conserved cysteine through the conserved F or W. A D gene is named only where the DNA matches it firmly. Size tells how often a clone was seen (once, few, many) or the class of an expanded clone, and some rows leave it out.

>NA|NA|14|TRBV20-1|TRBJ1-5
TGCAGTGCTAGTGAACATCTTAGCAATCAGCCCCAGCATTTT
CSASEHLSNQPQHF
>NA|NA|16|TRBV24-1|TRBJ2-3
TGTGCCACCAGTGACCCAGGACTGCAACTCACAGATACGCAGTATTTT
CATSDPGLQLTDTQYF
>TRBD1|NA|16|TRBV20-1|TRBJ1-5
TGCAGTGCTAGAGCCCGCAACCGGGACAGTCTTGGGCCCCAGCATTTT
CSARARNRDSLGPQHF
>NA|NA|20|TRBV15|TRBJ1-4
TGTGCCACCAGCAGAGAACTAAGGACCTTCGGGATTGCAACTAATGAAAAACTGTTTTTT
CATSRELRTFGIATNEKLFF
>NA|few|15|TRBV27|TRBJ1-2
TGTGCCAGCAGTTCCGCAACCCCGAAGGGAGGAGGCTACACCTTC
CASSSATPKGGGYTF
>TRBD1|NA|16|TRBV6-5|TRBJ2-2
TGTGCCAGCAGCCTACTAACAGGGGGTTACACCGGGGAGCTGTTTTTT
CASSLLTGGYTGELFF
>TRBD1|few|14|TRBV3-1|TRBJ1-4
TGTGCCAGCAGCCAAAACAGGGGAAGCGAAAAACTGTTTTTT
CASSQNRGSEKLFF
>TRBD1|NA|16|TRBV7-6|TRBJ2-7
TGTGCCAGCAGCCCCGGACAGGGGAAAGGCTCCTACGAGCAGTACTTC
CASSPGQGKGSYEQYF
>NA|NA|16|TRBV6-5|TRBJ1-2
TGTGCCAGCAGTTACCTACTTGTCGGGGAGAACTATGGCTACACCTTC
CASSYLLVGENYGYTF
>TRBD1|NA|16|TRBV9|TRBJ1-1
TGTGCCAGCAGCCCCCGGGACAGGGGAGTGGACACTGAAGCTTTCTTT
CASSPRDRGVDTEAFF
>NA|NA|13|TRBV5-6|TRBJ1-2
TGTGCCAGCAGCTACCCCGGGGTGGAAGGCTACACCTTC
CASSYPGVEGYTF
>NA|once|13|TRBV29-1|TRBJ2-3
TGCAGCGTTGAAGGACACCCCACAGATACGCAGTATTTT
CSVEGHPTDTQYF
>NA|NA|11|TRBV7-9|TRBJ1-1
TGTGCCAGCAGCCCCCGGGTGGGAGCTTTCTTT
CASSPRVGAFF
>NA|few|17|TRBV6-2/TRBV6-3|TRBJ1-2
TGTGCCAGCAGTTACTCTCCCTTAGGGAGACGAAACTATGGCTACACCTTC
CASSYSPLGRRNYGYTF
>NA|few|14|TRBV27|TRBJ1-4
TGTGCCAGCAGCCGTTTTGCAACTAATGAAAAACTGTTTTTT
CASSRFATNEKLFF
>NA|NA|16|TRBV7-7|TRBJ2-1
TGTGCTAGCAGCCAGGACGTGGGTCGGGGTTACAATGAGCAGTTCTTC
CASSQDVGRGYNEQFF
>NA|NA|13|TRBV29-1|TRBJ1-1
TGCAGCGTAGAGGCAGGTGGGAACACTGAAGCTTTCTTT
CSVEAGGNTEAFF
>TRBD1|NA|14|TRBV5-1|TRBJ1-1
TGCGCCAGCAGCTTGGGACAGGGTTGGGCTGAAGCTTTCTTT
CASSLGQGWAEAFF
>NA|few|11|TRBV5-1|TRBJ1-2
TGCGCCAGCAGCTCCCCGGCGGGCTACACCTTC
CASSSPAGYTF
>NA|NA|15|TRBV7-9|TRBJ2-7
TGTGCCAGCAGCTCGCTGTACAGGGAAAACTACGAGCAGTACTTC
CASSSLYRENYEQYF
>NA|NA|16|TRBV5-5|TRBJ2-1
TGTGCCAGCAGCTTGGACCAGGTTGGCGGGTACAATGAGCAGTTCTTC
CASSLDQVGGYNEQFF
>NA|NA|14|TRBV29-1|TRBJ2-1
TGCAGCGTTGAGGGGGGCCGGTTCGGGAATGAGCAGTTCTTC
CSVEGGRFGNEQFF
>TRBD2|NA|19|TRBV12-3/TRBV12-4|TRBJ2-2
TGTGCCAGCAGTTTACTAGCGGGGCGCCTAAAATCGAACACCGGGGAGCTGTTTTTT
CASSLLAGRLKSNTGELFF
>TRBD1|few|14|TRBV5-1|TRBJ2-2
TGCGCCAGCAGCCTGTACAGGGGTACCGGGGAGCTGTTTTTT
CASSLYRGTGELFF
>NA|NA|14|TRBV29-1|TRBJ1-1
TGCAGCGTTGAACTGCCGGGAATGAACACTGAAGCTTTCTTT
CSVELPGMNTEAFF
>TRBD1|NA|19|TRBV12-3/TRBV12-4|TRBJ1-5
TGTGCCAGCTGTCCTCGTACATGGGACAGGGTAAGGAGCAATCAGCCCCAGCATTTT
CASCPRTWDRVRSNQPQHF
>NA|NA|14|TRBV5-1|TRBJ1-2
TGCGCCAGCAGCTTGTCCCCCACAGGGCAGGGCTACACCTTC
CASSLSPTGQGYTF
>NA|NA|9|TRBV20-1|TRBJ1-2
TGCAGCACAAACGATGGCTACACCTTC
CSTNDGYTF
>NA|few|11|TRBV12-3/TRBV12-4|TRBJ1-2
TGTGCCAGCACCGGTGGGGGTGGCTACACCTTC
CASTGGGGYTF
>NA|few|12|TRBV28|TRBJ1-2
TGTGCCAGCAGTGCGGCCGACTATGGCTACACCTTC
CASSAADYGYTF
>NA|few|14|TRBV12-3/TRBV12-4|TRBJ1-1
TGTGCCAGCAGTTTTGCAGGGATGAACACTGAAGCTTTCTTT
CASSFAGMNTEAFF
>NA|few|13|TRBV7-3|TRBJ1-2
TGTGCCAGCAGCTCCGAGGGTAACTATGGCTACACCTTC
CASSSEGNYGYTF
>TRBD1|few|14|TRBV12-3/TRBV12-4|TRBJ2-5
TGTGCCAGCAGTTTCTCACAGGGGGAAGAGACCCAGTACTTC
CASSFSQGEETQYF
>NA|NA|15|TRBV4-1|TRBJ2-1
TGCGCCAGCAGCCAAGATGGGTTGGAGTACAATGAGCAGTTCTTC
CASSQDGLEYNEQFF
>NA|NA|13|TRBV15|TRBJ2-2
TGTGCCACCAGCATTCGGGAAGGCGGGGAGCTGTTTTTT
CATSIREGGELFF
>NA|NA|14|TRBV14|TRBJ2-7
TGTGCCAGCAGCCGTCATCTGCCCTCCTACGAGCAGTACTTC
CASSRHLPSYEQYF
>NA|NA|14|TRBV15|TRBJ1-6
TGTGCCACCAGCAGAGAGGTCCCCCCCGTCGCCCTCCACTTT
CATSREVPPVALHF
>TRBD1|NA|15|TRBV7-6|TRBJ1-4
TGTGCCAGCAGCTTAGCTGTGAGGGGGCCTGAAAAACTGTTTTTT
CASSLAVRGPEKLFF
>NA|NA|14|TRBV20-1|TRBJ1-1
TGCAGTGCTAGATCCCCGTGGACCAACACTGAAGCTTTCTTT
CSARSPWTNTEAFF